The present TCR beta chain was sequenced within a study of cytomegalovirus exposure and HLA in healthy donors. Overall study: Falling in the Caucasian-associated ancestry cluster were roughly 80% of around 370 genotyped donors. Study findings and constraints: Presence/absence analyses assumed roughly uniform sequencing depth across donors. Roughly 170 TCR beta chains were listed as cytomegalovirus-associated. Clonal expansion, a later analysis showed, was greater in HLA-associated TCR beta chains than in equally common others.

This CDR3 has 14 residues. Trimming cost V 1 base and J 0 bases, with 6 bases left between them. Germline CDR1 and CDR2: MNHNS and SASEGT. Concerning this clone: Its antigen is undetermined.

PCR used 60 Vbeta primers and 13 Jbeta primers. Clones were sequenced by immunoSEQ multiplex PCR, and TCRdb holds only the in-frame ones, with some missing. The sample has approximately 120,000 clones. The gene calls are TRBV6-1 and TRBJ1-2, with D perhaps TRBD1 (5 bases). The sequenced sample was PBMCs. The receptor comes from a man aged 40-49 years in good health and CMV-seronegative. The CDR3: CASSEGGANYGYTF. CDR3 nucleotide sequence: TGTGCCAGCAGTGAAGGGGGGGCTAACTATGGCTACACCTTC.